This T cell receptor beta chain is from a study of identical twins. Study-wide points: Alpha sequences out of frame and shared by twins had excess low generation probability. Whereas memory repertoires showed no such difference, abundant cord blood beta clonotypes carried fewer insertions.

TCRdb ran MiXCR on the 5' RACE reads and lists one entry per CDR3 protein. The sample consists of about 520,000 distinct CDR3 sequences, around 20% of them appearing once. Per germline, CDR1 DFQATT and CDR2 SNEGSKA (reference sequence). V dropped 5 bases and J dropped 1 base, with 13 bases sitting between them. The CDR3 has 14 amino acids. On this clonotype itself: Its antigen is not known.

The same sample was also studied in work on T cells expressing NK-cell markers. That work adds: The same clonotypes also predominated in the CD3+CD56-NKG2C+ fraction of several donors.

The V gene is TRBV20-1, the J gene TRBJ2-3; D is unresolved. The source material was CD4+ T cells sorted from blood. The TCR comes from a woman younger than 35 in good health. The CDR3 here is CSAAPGRGTDTQYF. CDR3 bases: TGCAGTGCTGCGCCCGGTAGGGGCACAGATACGCAGTATTTT.